This T cell receptor (beta chain) was obtained from a study of lymphopenia after photon versus proton radiotherapy. Study-wide results and limits: Proton therapy kept repertoires fairly stable, unlike photons, which gained effector/memory cells.

The assay was immunoSEQ multiplex PCR, and TCRdb's table has in-frame clones only and misses some. Of tens of thousands of clones listed, about 83% are singletons. Remarks on this clone: Its specificity is not known.

Trimming took off 4 bases at V and 3 bases at J, with 17 bases between the two ends. The CDR3 extends over 15 amino acids. Germline V lookup: CDR1 SQVTM, CDR2 ANQGSEA. This material consisted of peripheral blood, taken from a patient treated with proton-based radiotherapy. The chain carries TRBV29-1 and TRBJ2-3; D may correspond to TRBD1 or TRBD2 (6 bases each). The receptor was isolated from a woman in her sixties with cholangiocarcinoma. Some clones in this sample may be carry-over from other donors' samples. The CDR3 is CSVVKGGSITDTQYF. The DNA of the CDR3 is TGCAGCGTTGTTAAGGGGGGCAGTATTACAGATACGCAGTATTTT.